The entry below describes one TCR beta chain. What it binds is not known. This sample was included in a study of CD8+ T cells in alopecia areata. Peripheral blood and lesional scalp punch biopsies were taken from alopecia areata patients. Sorting of CD4+ and CD8+ T cells was performed on PBMCs. This CDR3 comprises 15 residues. CDR1 is SGHDT, CDR2 YYEEEE, per germline. Trimming left V 5 bases short and J 5 bases short, with 16 bases between. The study, taken as a whole, reports: Scalp sample sequencing also detects resident alphabeta T cells of normal skin. Mouse data revealed clearer TCR sharing than patient data did, a gap possibly tied to HLA.

cDNA serving as the sequencing template came from extracted, reverse transcribed RNA. TCRdb's copy holds only in-frame clones and misses some; the assay was immunoSEQ multiplex PCR. The repertoire holds 61,000 or so clones, with 96% as singletons. Sequencing used CD8+ T cells sorted from blood, obtained at week 0. The V call is TRBV5-6, the J call TRBJ2-2, with TRBD1 as a possible D gene (8 bases). This TCR derives from a human donor with alopecia areata. CDR3 coding DNA: TGTGCCAGCAGGACAGGGGAGGGGAATACCGGGGAGCTGTTTTTT. Residues: CASRTGEGNTGELFF.